Listed here is a single T cell receptor beta chain. Its target is not known. With 60 Vbeta and 13 Jbeta primers, the PCR was carried out. Assay used: immunoSEQ multiplex PCR; TCRdb lists only in-frame clones, some missing. The sample holds fewer than 80,000 clones, roughly two thirds seen once. These data originate in a study of cytomegalovirus exposure and HLA in healthy donors. General study findings and limits: Later work associated more than 15,000 TCR beta sequences with HLA alleles at 0.05 false discovery rate.

CDR3 length: 13 amino acids. V gave up 4 bases and J gave up 3 bases, with 9 bases separating them. Germline V gives CDR1 LNHDA, CDR2 SQIVND (reference sequence). The chain joins TRBV19 to TRBJ1-1; tentatively, D is TRBD1 (6 bases). This receptor was identified in a woman between 45 and 65 years old in good health and CMV-seropositive. Sequenced input: PBMCs. CDR3 in DNA: TGTGCCAGTAGTACTACAGGGCACACTGAAGCTTTCTTT. Protein product: CASSTTGHTEAFF. The whole variable domain, remainder taken from reference TRBV19 and TRBJ1-1, is DGGITQSPKYLFRKEGQNVTLSCEQNLNHDAMYWYRQDPGQGLRLIYYSQIVNDFQKGDIAEGYSVSREKKESFPLTVTSAQKNPTAFYLCASSTTGHTEAFFGQGTRLTVV.